Presented here are 19 T cell receptor beta chains from one specimen sequenced in a study of blood T cell repertoires in COVID-19. Produced via immunoSEQ multiplex PCR; TCRdb's table is partial and in-frame only. Of approximately 150,000 clones listed, approximately 79% are singletons. Source material: PBMCs or T cells enriched from blood (not recorded which). These receptors were obtained from a woman in her 70s in a cohort exposed to, infected with or recovered from COVID-19 (not recorded which).

The chain combines TRBV7-9 with TRBJ2-3, with D maybe TRBD1 (5 bases). The CDR3 extends over 12 amino acids. Trimming removed 5 bases at V and 6 bases at J, with 9 bases between. From germline, CDR1 is SEHNR and CDR2 FQNEAQ (reference sequence). CDR3 sequence reads: CASSPQVDTQYF. In DNA form, the CDR3 reads TGTGCCAGCAGCCCACAGGTTGATACGCAGTATTTT.

The chain carries TRBV5-1 and TRBJ2-5; TRBD1 is a possible D gene (5 bases). From germline, CDR1 is SGHRS and CDR2 YFSETQ. V was pared by 4 bases and J by 4 bases, with 11 bases between. The CDR3 loop spans 13 amino acids. In DNA, the CDR3 is TGCGCCAGCAGCCGCAGGGCGGCAGAGACCCAGTACTTC. Protein product: CASSRRAAETQYF. Combining the CDR3 with reference TRBV5-1 and TRBJ2-5 gives the whole variable domain KAGVTQTPRYLIKTRGQQVTLSCSPISGHRSVSWYQQTPGQGLQFLFEYFSETQRNKGNFPGRFSGRQFSNSRSEMNVSTLELGDSALYLCASSRRAAETQYFGPGTRLLVL.

The J gene is TRBJ2-1, the V gene TRBV5-8, with D hard to call. The CDR3 consists of 12 residues. Germline V lookup: CDR1 SGHTS, CDR2 YDEGEE. V dropped 2 bases and J dropped 8 bases, with 8 bases sitting between them. Written as DNA, the CDR3 is TGTGCCAGCAGCTTATACAGAGATGAGCAGTTCTTC. Amino acids: CASSLYRDEQFF. Full variable domain (outside the CDR3, taken from reference TRBV5-8 and TRBJ2-1): EAGVTQSPTHLIKTRGQQATLRCSPISGHTSVYWYQQALGLGLQFLLWYDEGEERNRGNFPPRFSGRQFPNYSSELNVNALELEDSALYLCASSLYRDEQFFGPGTRLTVL.

The table lists this clone with a count of one. The V call is TRBV11-2, the J call TRBJ1-1, with 8 bases identical to TRBD1. CDR1 SGHAT and CDR2 FQNNGV come from the germline V gene. The length of the CDR3 is 14 residues. V was clipped by 1 base and J by 11 bases; unmatched bases: 9. CDR3 sequence reads: CASSLAGQARGAFF. The CDR3 DNA sequence: TGTGCCAGCAGCTTAGCGGGACAGGCCCGAGGGGCTTTCTTT.

The rearrangement links TRBV2 to TRBJ2-5; D possibly corresponds to TRBD1 (6 bases). Germline V gene sequence: CDR1 SNHLY, CDR2 FYNNEI. The CDR3 extends over 14 amino acids. Trimming removed 6 bases from V and 5 bases from J, with 16 bases in between. CDR3 region: CASRNNLGGETQYF. CDR3 in DNA: TGTGCCAGCAGAAATAACTTAGGGGGTGAGACCCAGTACTTC.

V gene TRBV28 combines with J gene TRBJ2-1, with TRBD2 matching 8 bases. Trimming took 5 bases from V and 6 from J; bases not matched to a gene: 9. The CDR3 is 15 amino acids. CDR1 MDHEN and CDR2 SYDVKM come from the germline V gene. CDR3 DNA: TGTGCCAGCAGTCAGGGACTAGAGTTCTCCAATGAGCAGTTCTTC. It yields the protein CASSQGLEFSNEQFF.

J is TRBJ2-3 and V is TRBV28; D perhaps matches TRBD2 (6 bases). This CDR3 comprises 16 residues. V lost 6 bases to trimming and J lost 2 bases, with 18 bases between them. The germline V gene has CDR1 MDHEN and CDR2 SYDVKM. The CDR3 sequence is CASSQGLTPPTDTQYF. Written as DNA, the CDR3 is TGTGCCAGCAGCCAAGGACTAACACCCCCCACAGATACGCAGTATTTT.

The chain is built from TRBV5-1 and TRBJ2-7; 11 nucleotides line up with TRBD2. The CDR3 spans 15 residues. The J segment lost 3 bases and the V segment lost 0 bases, leaving 2 bases of the junction unmatched. Germline assignment: CDR1 SGHRS and CDR2 YFSETQ. The CDR3 loop reads CASSLVTSGSYEQYF. In DNA form, the CDR3 reads TGCGCCAGCAGCTTGGTAACTAGCGGGAGCTACGAGCAGTACTTC.

The rearrangement uses TRBV6-5 and TRBJ1-1; D uncertain. This CDR3 comprises 13 residues. Trimming took off 5 bases at V and 3 bases at J, with 10 bases between the two ends. Germline CDR1 and CDR2: MNHEY and SVGAGI. The CDR3 nucleotides read TGTGCCAGCAGTCCACACATGGACACTGAAGCTTTCTTT. The encoded protein is CASSPHMDTEAFF.

This chain joins TRBV7-2 and TRBJ1-1; 8 nucleotides line up with TRBD1. V lost 2 bases and J lost 6; bases outside the gene matches: 8. The CDR3 runs 15 residues. Germline V gives CDR1 SGHTA, CDR2 FQGNSA. The DNA for the CDR3 is TGTGCCAGCAGCTTAAGTCGTGACAGGGGTGCTGAAGCTTTCTTT. Its protein is CASSLSRDRGAEAFF. Full variable domain (remainder filled in from reference TRBV7-2 and TRBJ1-1): GAGVSQSPSNKVTEKGKDVELRCDPISGHTALYWYRQSLGQGLEFLIYFQGNSAPDKSGLPSDRFSAERTGGSVSTLTIQRTQQEDSAVYLCASSLSRDRGAEAFFGQGTRLTVV.

The V gene is TRBV5-4, the J gene TRBJ1-2; no firm D call. Germline V gene data show CDR1 as SGHNT and CDR2 as YYREEE (reference sequence). This CDR3 has 15 residues. V gave up 4 bases and J gave up 1 base, with 14 bases separating them. Here the CDR3 DNA reads TGTGCCAGCAGCCAGATGACGGGAGATAACTATGGCTACACCTTC. Encoded protein: CASSQMTGDNYGYTF. Looking up the rest from reference TRBV5-4 and TRBJ1-2 gives the full variable domain: ETGVTQSPTHLIKTRGQQVTLRCSSQSGHNTVSWYQQALGQGPQFIFQYYREEENGRGNFPPRFSGLQFPNYSSELNVNALELDDSALYLCASSQMTGDNYGYTFGSGTRLTVV.

V is TRBV5-6 and J is TRBJ2-1, with D unclear. V was clipped by 1 base and J by 10 bases, with 6 bases between them. The CDR3 has 11 amino acids. In germline, CDR1 is SGHDT, CDR2 YYEEEE. CDR3 coding DNA: TGTGCCAGCAGCTTGTCACTAGAGCAGTTCTTC. This encodes CASSLSLEQFF.

This clone was observed a single time. The chain uses TRBV7-2 and TRBJ1-5; a weak D match, TRBD1 (6 bases). CDR1 is SGHTA, CDR2 FQGNSA, per germline. The CDR3 covers 13 residues. The V end lost 6 bases, the J end lost 6 bases, and 12 bases lay between the germline ends. DNA of the CDR3: TGTGCCAGCAGTACAGGGAGCGGTCAGCCCCAGCATTTT. Its protein product is CASSTGSGQPQHF.

The rearrangement links TRBV18 to TRBJ2-1; TRBD2 is a possible D gene (6 bases). The CDR3 totals 15 residues. The ends were cut back, 3 bases at V and 8 bases at J, with 17 bases in the middle. Germline CDR1 reads KGHSH; CDR2 reads LQKENI. The CDR3 region is CASSPSSEAGHEQFF. CDR3 coding DNA: TGTGCCAGCTCACCGTCTAGCGAAGCCGGCCATGAGCAGTTCTTC.

The rearrangement links TRBV6-5 to TRBJ2-3; 16 positions match TRBD2. V gave up 6 bases and J gave up 9 bases; unmatched junction bases: 3. Germline loops: CDR1 MNHEY, CDR2 SVGAGI. The CDR3 is made up of 14 amino acids. The CDR3 DNA reads TGTGCCAGCAGCCCGGGACTAGCGGGGGGGACGCAGTATTTT. Amino acid sequence: CASSPGLAGGTQYF.

The V call is TRBV28, the J call TRBJ2-1; 14 positions match TRBD2. CDR1 MDHEN and CDR2 SYDVKM come from the germline V gene. CDR3 length: 19 amino acids. Trimming took 6 bases from V and 0 from J; bases not matched to a gene: 10. CDR3 in DNA: TGTGCCAGCAGGCTAGGACTAGCGGGAGGAATAAGCTCCTACAATGAGCAGTTCTTC. This gives the protein CASRLGLAGGISSYNEQFF. Full variable domain (missing parts from reference TRBV28 and TRBJ2-1): DVKVTQSSRYLVKRTGEKVFLECVQDMDHENMFWYRQDPGLGLRLIYFSYDVKMKEKGDIPEGYSVSREKKERFSLILESASTNQTSMYLCASRLGLAGGISSYNEQFFGPGTRLTVL.

In this sample, this clone turned up a few times. The V gene is TRBV18, the J gene TRBJ2-7, with 9 bases aligning to TRBD1. This CDR3 spans 19 amino acids. Trimming at V came to 4 bases and at J to 2 bases, leaving 18 bases not matched to a gene. Per the germline V gene, CDR1 is KGHSH and CDR2 is LQKENI. The CDR3 loop reads CASSRFELLPGQGPYEQYF. The CDR3 nucleotides read TGTGCCAGCTCACGATTCGAATTATTACCGGGACAGGGACCCTACGAGCAGTACTTC.

This clone was seen a few times. This rearrangement joins TRBV30 to TRBJ2-1, with a weak D call TRBD1 (6 bases). Germline assignment: CDR1 GTSNPN and CDR2 SVGIG (reference sequence). The length of the CDR3 is 12 residues. With 2 bases removed from V and 7 bases from J, the gap between germline ends came to 9 bases. CDR3 residues: CAWSMDRNEQFF. The DNA for the CDR3 is TGTGCCTGGAGTATGGACAGAAATGAGCAGTTCTTC.

This clone was seen just once. The rearrangement uses TRBV19 and TRBJ2-5; the D gene is possibly TRBD2 (6 bases). Trimming shortened V by 3 bases and J by 5 bases, and 16 bases separated the two germline ends. Per the germline V gene, CDR1 is LNHDA and CDR2 is SQIVND (reference sequence). CDR3 length equals 15 residues. CDR3 amino acids: CASSIAGNVRETQYF. The CDR3 DNA follows: TGTGCCAGTAGTATTGCGGGGAACGTTCGGGAGACCCAGTACTTC.